These T cell receptor beta chains were read from a single sample in a study of CD8+ T cells in alopecia areata. Produced via immunoSEQ multiplex PCR; TCRdb's table is partial and in-frame only. The sample carries 110,000 or so clones, 56% recorded once. This material consisted of CD4+ T cells sorted from blood, taken at week 24, from a patient treated with tofacitinib. These TCRs come from a human donor with alopecia areata. Both conserved end residues are trimmed from each CDR3. The order of the fields is J gene, V gene, CDR3 protein.

TRBJ1-4 | TRBV30 | AWSAGTWGKLF
TRBJ1-5 | TRBV23-1 | ASSHNKRDSNQPQH
TRBJ2-1 | TRBV13 | ASSLTLKPPNEQF
TRBJ1-2 | TRBV4-2 | ASSPNLKNYGYT
TRBJ2-3 | TRBV27 | ASSLVMPRGDTQY
TRBJ1-4 | TRBV5-1 | ASSLDSTNEKLF
TRBJ2-2 | TRBV6-5 | ASSYSPSGGAGELF
TRBJ1-5 | TRBV27 | ASSSPPGPKLPQH
TRBJ2-7 | TRBV6-5 | ASSEGGRLREQY
TRBJ1-2 | TRBV10-3 | AISESVGQGNYGYT
TRBJ1-2 | TRBV30 | ACRPGRGYT
TRBJ2-7 | TRBV6-5 | ASSPGGGSYEQY
TRBJ2-1 | TRBV19 | ASREGYNEQF
TRBJ1-2 | TRBV29-1 | SFEGTGGFGYT
TRBJ2-2 | TRBV2 | ASNTGGRSGELF